Shown below are 5 T cell receptor beta chains from a single sample sequenced in a study of vaccination effects on CD4 cells after COVID-19. Assay used: immunoSEQ multiplex PCR; TCRdb lists only in-frame clones, some missing. The sample lists tens of thousands of clones; over 65% were seen once. Antigens for these TCRs are unknown. Cultured cells yielded isolated CD4+ T cells after more than nine days. Documented for the person is a PCR-confirmed SARS-CoV-2 infection occurring between March and December 2020. Either the mRNA-1273 or the BNT162b2 vaccine was given to participants as two doses. The sample here was CD4+ T cells from PBMCs cultured without peptide, taken after COVID-19 vaccination. Every receptor here comes from a human donor who had a prior SARS-CoV-2 infection.

The gene calls are TRBV19 and TRBJ2-2; D call uncertain. Germline CDR1 reads LNHDA; CDR2 reads SQIVND (reference sequence). CDR3 size: 13 residues. Deletions cut 1 base from V and 7 bases from J, with 7 bases between. The CDR3 sequence: CASSIAQGGELFF. CDR3 nucleotides: TGTGCCAGTAGTATAGCCCAAGGCGGGGAGCTGTTTTTT.

The chain links TRBV2 to TRBJ1-2; no firm D call. Germline V gives CDR1 SNHLY, CDR2 FYNNEI. This CDR3 contains 16 residues. Trimming cost V 3 bases and J 3 bases, with 17 bases left between them. DNA for the CDR3: TGTGCCAGCAGTGATCAGATTGTCGGGATCCACTATGGCTACACCTTC. It yields the protein CASSDQIVGIHYGYTF.

The V call is TRBV7-3, the J call TRBJ1-1, with 8 bases that match TRBD1. Trimming removed 2 bases from V and 1 base from J; junction bases left unmatched: 3. CDR1 and CDR2 (germline): SGHTA, FQGTGA. This CDR3 is 15 amino acids long. The CDR3: CASSLLGTGNTEAFF. In DNA, the CDR3 is TGTGCCAGCAGCTTATTAGGGACAGGGAACACTGAAGCTTTCTTT.

The CDR3 region has the DNA TGTGCCAGCAGCCGGACTGACGGATATGGCTACACCTTC. It yields the protein CASSRTDGYGYTF. This chain uses TRBV7-3 with TRBJ1-2, with D unresolved. This CDR3 has 13 amino acids. CDR1 and CDR2 from the germline V gene are SGHTA and FQGTGA. The V and J ends lost 5 bases and 5 bases respectively, with 12 bases between them.

J is TRBJ2-5 and V is TRBV5-1; TRBD1 is a possible D gene (5 bases). Between the trimmed V and J ends, which lost 1 base and 5 bases, there was a span of 15 bases. From germline, CDR1 is SGHRS and CDR2 YFSETQ. The CDR3 runs to 15 residues. This CDR3 is CASSLSTGVKETQYF. In DNA, the CDR3 is TGCGCCAGCAGCTTGAGTACAGGCGTCAAGGAGACCCAGTACTTC.